Included here is one T cell receptor (beta chain) sequence, with context. The data originate from a study of human T cells and chemical hapten exposure. Study in general: Across the whole study, which lasted roughly 24 weeks, patients were given diphenylcyclopropenone on the scalp once a week.

TCRdb independently ran MiXCR on the RACE reads; one entry per CDR3 protein. The sample carries approximately 69,000 distinct CDR3 sequences, about 9.4% recorded once. Time point meaning: patch test 2, 6 weeks after DPC sensitization. As to treatment: therapeutic diphenylcyclopropenone sensitization with weekly scalp DPC. Venepuncture was done earlier than the placement of each patch test. The study drew its donors from alopecia patients who were 18 to 70 years old and suitable for DPC. CDR1 SQVTM and CDR2 ANQGSEA come from the germline V gene. The CDR3 length is 13 residues. The germline V and J ends were trimmed by 7 bases and 3 bases, with 15 bases remaining between them.

The sequence was obtained from a woman between 50 and 59 years old with alopecia areata. Some clones in this sample may be carry-over from other donors' samples. The source was whole blood, collected in connection with sensitization to the hapten diphenylcyclopropenone (DPC). The rearrangement uses TRBV29-1 and TRBJ1-1, with D perhaps TRBD1 (6 bases). The CDR3 DNA is TGCAGCGCTGGCGGTCAGGGGTACACTGAAGCTTTCTTT. As protein: CSAGGQGYTEAFF.